The 5 T cell receptor beta chains reported below all come from one sample, sequenced in a study of tumor-infiltrating lymphocytes in localized non-small cell lung cancer. Some clones are missing from TCRdb's copy, which holds only in-frame ones; the method was immunoSEQ multiplex PCR. The data hold 9,500 or so clones, with roughly 70% observed a single time. The sample taken for sequencing was lung tumor tissue. These receptors were collected from a human donor with non-small cell lung cancer.

The rearrangement joins TRBV10-3 to TRBJ2-3; no clear D gene. The CDR3 is 12 amino acids. The V end was cut by 6 bases, the J end by 5 bases, with 9 bases between. Germline CDR1 and CDR2: ENHRY and SYGVKD. The CDR3 protein is CAISAVGDTQYF. CDR3 coding DNA: TGTGCCATCAGCGCGGTGGGAGATACGCAGTATTTT.

J is TRBJ1-2 and V is TRBV29-1; D possibly corresponds to TRBD1 (5 bases). CDR1 and CDR2 from the germline V gene are SQVTM and ANQGSEA. The CDR3 totals 12 residues. Trimming shortened V by 6 bases and J by 3 bases, and 11 bases separated the two germline ends. For the CDR3, the DNA is TGCAGCGTGGGGTGGGGGGACTATGGCTACACCTTC. It translates to CSVGWGDYGYTF. Full variable domain (missing parts from reference TRBV29-1 and TRBJ1-2): SAVISQKPSRDICQRGTSLTIQCQVDSQVTMMFWYRQQPGQSLTLIATANQGSEATYESGFVIDKFPISRPNLTFSTLTVSNMSPEDSSIYLCSVGWGDYGYTFGSGTRLTVV.

This clone was observed a single time. This chain joins TRBV14 and TRBJ2-7, with D possibly TRBD1 on 6 matching bases. Germline CDR1 reads SGHDN; CDR2 reads FVKESK. V lost 4 bases, J lost 7 bases, and 17 bases lay in between. There are 14 residues in the CDR3. DNA for the CDR3: TGTGCCAGCAGCCGGCTGGGACAAGGGGGAGAGCAGTACTTC. It is translated as CASSRLGQGGEQYF.

The V call is TRBV15, the J call TRBJ2-3; unclear D gene. The V gene lost 4 bases and the J gene lost 2 bases, with 10 bases spanning the gap. The CDR3 extends over 14 amino acids. Germline V gene sequence: CDR1 LNHNV, CDR2 YYDKDF (reference sequence). As DNA, the CDR3 is TGTGCCACCAGCATGCGAGCTCCCACAGATACGCAGTATTTT. Encoded protein: CATSMRAPTDTQYF. Variable domain in full (rest from reference TRBV15 and TRBJ2-3): DAMVIQNPRYQVTQFGKPVTLSCSQTLNHNVMYWYQQKSSQAPKLLFHYYDKDFNNEADTPDNFQSRRPNTSFCFLDIRSPGLGDTAMYLCATSMRAPTDTQYFGPGTRLTVL.

The chain recombines TRBV28 with TRBJ1-2, with 11 positions matching TRBD1. The CDR3 loop spans 15 amino acids. The V segment lost 3 bases and the J segment 7 bases; nucleotides outside the gene matches: 7. Germline V CDR1 and CDR2: MDHEN, SYDVKM. CDR3 bases: TGTGCCAGCAGTTTGGGAGGACAGGGGGCGAGTGGCTACACCTTC. Its protein product is CASSLGGQGASGYTF.